Reported below is one TCR beta chain. The sample originates from a study of blood T cell repertoires in COVID-19. The CDR3 extends over 13 amino acids. CDR1 and CDR2 (germline): MGHDK, SYGVNS. The ends lost 8 bases at V and 6 bases at J; junction bases unmatched: 5. Clones were read by immunoSEQ multiplex PCR, and TCRdb kept only the in-frame ones, dropping some. This sample yields some 110,000 clones, of which approximately 82% are seen a single time; about 2.1% belongs to the top ten. The chain couples TRBV25-1 to TRBJ1-1, with 11 bases aligning to TRBD1. The specimen was peripheral blood. The sequence was obtained from a man aged 30 to 45 with acute or convalescent COVID-19. The CDR3 sequence: CASGQGALAEAFF. CDR3 bases: TGTGCCAGCGGACAGGGGGCTCTCGCTGAAGCTTTCTTT.